The 23 T cell receptor beta chains below all came from one sample that was sequenced in a study of tumor-infiltrating lymphocytes in primary liver carcinoma. Starting from 500 ng of total RNA, TCR beta cDNA was produced with a primer in the constant region. Employing slightly modified ARM-PCR, three nested multiplex PCR rounds were run, and these gave rise to the TCR beta libraries. It was with TRBV1-TRBV30 forward primers and a C-beta reverse primer that the first two PCR rounds were run, at roughly 11 cycles each. TCRdb redid the calling of the multiplex PCR reads with MiXCR, one entry per CDR3 protein. The table shows 330,000 or so distinct CDR3 sequences, with 65% occurring only once. Germline DNA was also extracted, and blood RNA was taken from unsorted whole blood. The sequenced sample consisted of peripheral blood. The source is a man in his forties with primary liver carcinoma and hepatitis B virus infection.

The table lists this clonotype with a count of one. The genes are TRBV25-1 and TRBJ1-5; no clear D gene. The CDR3 has 14 amino acids. The germline V gene has CDR1 MGHDK and CDR2 SYGVNS. Trimming left V 2 bases short and J 0 bases short, with 5 bases between. CDR3 region: CASSEGSSNQPQHF. CDR3 nucleotides: TGTGCCAGCAGTGAAGGGAGTAGCAATCAGCCCCAGCATTTT.

For this clonotype: The CDR3 does not close with the conserved phenylalanine or tryptophan, likely indicating a read error. V gene TRBV11-3 combines with J gene TRBJ2-3, with D hard to call. Looked up from germline, CDR1 is SGHNT and CDR2 is YENEEA. The V gene lost 0 bases and the J gene lost 1 base, with 2 bases spanning the gap. This CDR3 comprises 13 residues. CDR3 protein: CASSLDRTDTQYS. The CDR3 region has the DNA TGTGCCAGCAGCTTAGATCGCACAGATACGCAGTATTCT.

This clonotype was seen once. The chain combines TRBV11-1 with TRBJ2-1; D not certain. The V end lost 1 base, the J end lost 7 bases, and 8 bases lay between the germline ends. Looked up from germline, CDR1 is SGHAT and CDR2 is FQDESV (reference sequence). The CDR3 has 13 residues. The CDR3 nucleotides read TGTGCCAGCAGCTTAGGCAAAGGAAATGAGCAGTTCTTC. It specifies CASSLGKGNEQFF.

The rearrangement uses TRBV5-1 and TRBJ2-6; maybe TRBD2 (6 bases). CDR1 is SGHRS and CDR2 is YFSETQ in the germline V gene. This CDR3 has 14 amino acids. With 4 bases removed from V and 4 bases from J, the gap between germline ends came to 9 bases. Written as DNA, the CDR3 is TGCGCCAGCAGCGCTCGGGGGGGGGCCAACGTCCTGACTTTC. It is translated as CASSARGGANVLTF.

Note on this clonotype: A clone one base away is much larger, so this may be a read error. The CDR3 DNA reads TGTGCCAGCAGTCCACAGTGGGGGAGTCAGCCCCAGCATTTT. As protein: CASSPQWGSQPQHF. J is TRBJ1-5 and V is TRBV6-2 or TRBV6-3; D is perhaps TRBD1 (5 bases). Germline-derived CDR1 and CDR2 are MNHEY and SVGEGT. This CDR3 region has 14 residues. Trimming removed 5 bases at V and 6 bases at J, with 14 bases between.

This clonotype was observed a few times. The chain joins TRBV10-3 to TRBJ2-4, with 10 positions matching TRBD2. Germline V gives CDR1 ENHRY, CDR2 SYGVKD. J gave up 6 bases and V 0 bases, and 8 bases lay outside the gene matches. This CDR3 comprises 17 residues. The CDR3 sequence: CAISESIAGGGGNIQYF. Written as DNA, the CDR3 is TGTGCCATCAGTGAGTCGATAGCGGGAGGTGGAGGAAACATTCAGTACTTC.

This clonotype was detected only a few times. An end of the junction differs from the germline gene, which may be a read error. V and J are TRBV4-3 and TRBJ2-7; the D gene is possibly TRBD1 (6 bases). Per the germline V gene, CDR1 is LGHNA and CDR2 is YSLEER. The length of the CDR3 is 15 residues. CDR3: CARSQNRVDSYEQYF. The CDR3 nucleotides read TGCGCCCGCAGCCAGAACAGGGTCGATTCCTACGAGCAGTACTTC.

About this clonotype: This likely comes from a read error, as the CDR3 has no conserved phenylalanine or tryptophan at its end. J is TRBJ1-2 and V is TRBV29-1; no firm D call. CDR1 is SQVTM, CDR2 ANQGSEA, per germline. This CDR3 region has 13 residues. CDR3 residues: CSVEIRSNYGYTL. The CDR3 region has the DNA TGTAGCGTTGAAATCAGGTCAAACTATGGCTACACCTTG.

This clonotype was seen only a few times. The V gene is TRBV4-2, the J gene TRBJ2-1; 9 positions match TRBD2. Germline V gives CDR1 LGHNA, CDR2 YNFKEQ. V gave up 0 bases and J gave up 2 bases; unmatched junction bases: 5. The CDR3 length is 17 residues. The CDR3 protein is CASSQEGGGRAYNEQFF. CDR3 nucleotide sequence: TGTGCCAGCAGCCAAGAAGGGGGCGGGAGGGCCTACAATGAGCAGTTCTTC.

To note about this clonotype: One junction end does not reproduce the germline sequence, and a read error may be involved. The chain's CDR3 is CATTPKERVTRELFF. The CDR3 DNA reads TGTGCCACCACACCCAAGGAGCGGGTCACCAGGGAACTGTTTTTT. The chain combines TRBV11-2 with TRBJ2-2; tentatively, D is TRBD2 (6 bases). This CDR3 is 15 amino acids long. CDR1 is SGHAT, CDR2 FQNNGV, per germline.

Points on this clonotype: The junction and the germline gene differ at one end; a read error may be behind it. The chain combines TRBV4-1 with TRBJ1-1, with D possibly being TRBD1 (6 bases). CDR1 is MGHRA, CDR2 YSYEKL, per germline. CDR3 size: 15 residues. This CDR3 is CASRQGRTVHTETFF. The CDR3 region has the DNA TGCGCCAGCAGGCAAGGTAGGACAGTCCACACTGAAACTTTCTTT.

As for this clonotype: Relative to the germline gene, one junction end is altered; a read error may explain this. The chain uses TRBV4-2 and TRBJ2-7; the D gene could be TRBD1 or TRBD2 (7 bases each). Germline-derived CDR1 and CDR2 are LGHNA and YNFKEQ. The CDR3 loop spans 14 amino acids. The CDR3 is CASSQEQGDYEQYF. The DNA for the CDR3 is TGTGCCAGCAGCCAAGAGCAGGGGGACTACGAACAGTACTTC.

This clonotype is a singleton in its sample. This may be a read error: a much more frequent sequence differs by one nucleotide. The V gene is TRBV10-3, the J gene TRBJ2-7; TRBD2 aligns across 11 bases. Germline V gives CDR1 ENHRY, CDR2 SYGVKD. CDR3 length: 14 amino acids. J was trimmed by 12 bases and V by 3 bases; bases with no gene match: 10. CDR3 protein: CAISDELAGAGLYF. CDR3 sequence (DNA): TGTGCCATCAGTGATGAACTAGCGGGAGCGGGGCTGTACTTC.

Of note for this clonotype: The junction differs from germline at one of its ends, possibly a read error. The V call is TRBV11-2, the J call TRBJ2-5, with D possibly being TRBD1 (6 bases). The CDR3 is 14 amino acids. The germline V gene has CDR1 SGHAT and CDR2 FQNNGV. The CDR3 DNA is TGTGCTAGCAGCTCCACAGGGTTGGGAGAGAGCCAGTACTTC. It is translated as CASSSTGLGESQYF.

This clonotype was found a few times. The genes are TRBV12-3 or TRBV12-4 and TRBJ2-1; possibly TRBD1 for D (5 bases). The CDR3 is made up of 15 amino acids. The V end was cut by 6 bases, the J end by 4 bases, with 16 bases between. The CDR3 coding sequence is TGTGCCAGCAGCTTCGGACACGCAAGTTACAATGAGCAGTTCTTC. Encoded protein: CASSFGHASYNEQFF.

This clonotype was counted a single time. This chain uses TRBV11-3 with TRBJ2-7, with TRBD2 identical over 7 bases. Germline V lookup: CDR1 SGHNT, CDR2 YENEEA. J lost 7 bases, V lost 2 bases, and 20 bases had no gene match. There are 18 residues in the CDR3. The CDR3 region has the DNA TGTGCCAGCAGCTTAACGGGTCGGGTAGCGGGCACAACGGGGGAGCAGTACTTC. Its translation: CASSLTGRVAGTTGEQYF.

As to this clonotype: Sequence at one end of the junction differs from germline and may be a read error. The gene calls are TRBV28 and TRBJ2-1, with D unresolved. The germline V gene has CDR1 MDHEN and CDR2 SYDVKM. The CDR3 runs to 12 residues. The CDR3 protein is CASSPSYNEHFF. In DNA, the CDR3 is TGTGCCAGCAGTCCCTCCTACAATGAGCACTTCTTC.

This clonotype has only a few counts. A read error may explain this, as a much larger clone is one base away. V and J are TRBV4-1 and TRBJ2-5; D is ambiguous. CDR1 MGHRA and CDR2 YSYEKL come from the germline V gene. This CDR3 region has 14 residues. In DNA form, the CDR3 reads TGCGCCAGCAGCCAAGTTCCAGTCGGTTTAATCCAGCACTTC. Translated: CASSQVPVGLIQHF.

As regards this clonotype: This may be a read error, as it is one base from a much larger clone. The chain couples TRBV29-1 to TRBJ1-4; D is ambiguous. This CDR3 region has 12 residues. V shed 4 bases and J shed 10 bases, with 13 bases lying between them. The germline V gene encodes CDR1 SQVTM and CDR2 ANQGSEA. In DNA, the CDR3 is TGCAGCGTTGGGAGAACCGGGCCAAAACTGTTTTTT. Translation: CSVGRTGPKLFF.

CDR3 sequence: CASKWTAFKYGYTF. In DNA form, the CDR3 reads TGTGCCAGCAAGTGGACAGCTTTCAAATATGGCTACACCTTC. The gene calls are TRBV12-3 or TRBV12-4 and TRBJ1-2, with a possible D match to TRBD1 (6 bases). The V end lost 7 bases, the J end lost 5 bases, and 17 bases lay between the germline ends. The CDR3 is 14 residues long.

This clonotype was detected only a few times. CDR3 DNA sequence: TGTGCCAGCAGCCTCGTGGGGGAGGAGCAGTACTTC. This gives the protein CASSLVGEEQYF. The chain has TRBV5-4 and TRBJ2-7; D is tentatively TRBD1 or TRBD2 (5 bases each). The CDR3 spans 12 residues. Trimming pared 4 bases from V and 7 bases from J, leaving 12 bases between. The germline CDR1 and CDR2 sequences are SGHNT and YYREEE (reference sequence).

About this clonotype itself: A much larger clone sits a single nucleotide away, making a read error possible. The DNA of the CDR3 is TGTGACAGCAGTTCCTTCAGGACTAGCGGGCGTCTCAATGAGCAGTTCTTC. Amino acid sequence: CDSSSFRTSGRLNEQFF. V and J are TRBV6-2 or TRBV6-3 and TRBJ2-1, with TRBD2 matching 11 bases. In germline, CDR1 is MNHEY, CDR2 SVGEGT. CDR3 length: 17 amino acids.

Remarks on this clonotype: The conserved phenylalanine or tryptophan is not found at the CDR3 terminus, so this likely reflects a read error. V and J are TRBV11-2 and TRBJ2-3, with 9 bases identical to TRBD2. Germline V lookup: CDR1 SGHAT, CDR2 FQNNGV. This CDR3 region has 17 residues. The CDR3 loop reads CVSSLRPEGLAGDTQYL. The CDR3 coding sequence is TGTGTCAGCAGCTTACGCCCTGAGGGACTAGCAGGCGATACGCAGTATCTT.